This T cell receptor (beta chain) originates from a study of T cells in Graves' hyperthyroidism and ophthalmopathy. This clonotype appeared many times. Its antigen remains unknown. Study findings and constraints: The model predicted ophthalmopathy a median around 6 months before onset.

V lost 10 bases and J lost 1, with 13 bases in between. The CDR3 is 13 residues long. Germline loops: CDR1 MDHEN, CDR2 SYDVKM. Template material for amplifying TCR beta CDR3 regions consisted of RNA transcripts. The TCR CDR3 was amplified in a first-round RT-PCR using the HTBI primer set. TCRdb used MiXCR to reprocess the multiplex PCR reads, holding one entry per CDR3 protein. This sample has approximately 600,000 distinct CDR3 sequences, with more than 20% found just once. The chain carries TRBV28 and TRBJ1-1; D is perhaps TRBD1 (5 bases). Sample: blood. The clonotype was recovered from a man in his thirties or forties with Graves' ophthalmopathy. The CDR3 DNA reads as TGTGCCATCACAGTGGGACCGAACACTGAAGCTTTCTTT. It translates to CAITVGPNTEAFF.